Listed here are 4 T cell receptor beta chains from one sample, sequenced in a study of beta chain features in type 1 diabetes. Expressed TCRB transcripts were sequenced because the isolated RNA had all been reverse transcribed beforehand. The assay was immunoSEQ multiplex PCR, and TCRdb's table has in-frame clones only and misses some. The table lists approximately 140,000 clones, around 7% of them singletons. The sample consisted of central memory CD4+ T cells from blood. All receptors derive from a woman in her thirties in good health.

The chain combines TRBV30 with TRBJ1-2; D call uncertain. The CDR3 is 13 amino acids. Deletions cut 0 bases from V and 8 bases from J, with 13 bases between. The germline V gene encodes CDR1 GTSNPN and CDR2 SVGIG (reference sequence). The CDR3 nucleotides read TGTGCCTGGAGTGTCCCTGCAGGCTACGGCTACACCTTC. Its protein is CAWSVPAGYGYTF.

This clone was counted between two and nine times. In DNA form, the CDR3 reads TGTGCCAGCAGCTTAACTGAAAACACCATATATTTT. Residues: CASSLTENTIYF. The rearrangement joins TRBV7-2 to TRBJ1-3; D not resolved. Germline V gives CDR1 SGHTA, CDR2 FQGNSA. The CDR3 is 12 amino acids. Trimming took off 2 bases at V and 6 bases at J, with 5 bases between the two ends.

The table lists this clone with a few counts. The chain links TRBV27 to TRBJ2-7; TRBD2 agrees at 11 bases. With 5 bases clipped from V and 0 bases from J, the junction kept 3 bases outside the gene matches. The germline gives CDR1 MNHEY, CDR2 SMNVEV (reference sequence). The CDR3 runs 15 residues. CDR3 in amino acids: CASSPTSGSSYEQYF. DNA of the CDR3: TGTGCCAGCAGTCCAACTAGCGGGAGCTCCTACGAGCAGTACTTC.

V gene TRBV18 combines with J gene TRBJ2-7; D perhaps matches TRBD2 (7 bases). V was cut by 3 bases and J by 4 bases, with 16 bases left in between. This CDR3 has 15 residues. Germline CDR1 reads KGHSH; CDR2 reads LQKENI. The CDR3 loop reads CASSPGGGAGYEQYF. In nucleotides, the CDR3 is TGTGCCAGCTCACCTGGAGGGGGGGCTGGTTACGAGCAGTACTTC. Drawing the rest from reference TRBV18 and TRBJ2-7, the complete variable domain is NAGVMQNPRHLVRRRGQEARLRCSPMKGHSHVYWYRQLPEEGLKFMVYLQKENIIDESGMPKERFSAEFPKEGPSILRIQQVVRGDSAAYFCASSPGGGAGYEQYFGPGTRLTVT.